This T cell receptor (beta chain) was sequenced during a study of molecular identifiers for immune sequencing clone quantification. Sorted inputs of about 17,000 to 1,100,000 cells, with 10%, 30% or 50% RNA, yielded naive CD8 libraries. V shed 7 bases and J 11 bases; nucleotides not matched to a gene: 12. The CDR3 sequence is 14 residues long. Germline V lookup: CDR1 MNHNY, CDR2 SVGAGI (reference sequence). Previously described methods and listed TCR primers were employed for the bulk TCR libraries. Using its own MiXCR run on the PCR reads, TCRdb lists one record per CDR3 protein. The sample gives around 480,000 distinct CDR3 sequences, under 30% of which show up once; approximately 0.76% is in the top ten. General observations from the study: Highly expanded clone sizes could be underestimated by identical TCR molecules sharing a barcode. Spiked TCR RNA from one Jurkat cell reportedly showed up when mixed among 1 million or so naive cells.

This clonotype was found many times. As yet, its antigen is unknown. This chain connects TRBV6-6 to TRBJ2-3; TRBD2 agrees at 10 bases. Sequencing used naive CD8+ T cells from blood, with Jurkat cell RNA spiked in. Subset meaning: FACS-sorted CD8+CD4-CCR7+CD45RA+ naive T cells. The sequence was collected from a human donor in good health. Some libraries in this study had Jurkat cell RNA spiked in. CDR3 nucleotide sequence: TGTGCCAGCAACCCTAGCGGGAGTTGGTTGGGGCAGTATTTT. Its protein product is CASNPSGSWLGQYF.